The source of this T cell receptor (beta chain) is a study of T cells in Graves' hyperthyroidism and ophthalmopathy. General study points: Blood also contained most expanded thyroid clonotypes above 0.001.

From RNA transcripts, TCR beta CDR3 regions were amplified. HTBI primers drove first-round RT-PCR of the TCR CDR3. Using its own MiXCR run on the multiplex PCR reads, TCRdb lists one record per CDR3 protein. Here the sample spans 610,000 or so distinct CDR3 sequences, 46% being singletons. As regards this clonotype: Its antigen is currently unknown.

This clonotype was sampled from a woman between 18 and 29 years old with Graves' hyperthyroidism. The sequenced sample was peripheral blood or thyroid tissue (not recorded which).

The DNA for the CDR3 is TGCAGCGGACGGTGGCAGGGCGGCGGCTACACCTTC. Translated: CSGRWQGGGYTF. The chain is built from TRBV29-1 and TRBJ1-2; a weak D match, TRBD1 (5 bases). Trimming stripped 7 bases from V and 8 bases from J, with 17 bases between. This CDR3 region has 12 residues. Germline V gene lookup returns CDR1 SQVTM and CDR2 ANQGSEA.